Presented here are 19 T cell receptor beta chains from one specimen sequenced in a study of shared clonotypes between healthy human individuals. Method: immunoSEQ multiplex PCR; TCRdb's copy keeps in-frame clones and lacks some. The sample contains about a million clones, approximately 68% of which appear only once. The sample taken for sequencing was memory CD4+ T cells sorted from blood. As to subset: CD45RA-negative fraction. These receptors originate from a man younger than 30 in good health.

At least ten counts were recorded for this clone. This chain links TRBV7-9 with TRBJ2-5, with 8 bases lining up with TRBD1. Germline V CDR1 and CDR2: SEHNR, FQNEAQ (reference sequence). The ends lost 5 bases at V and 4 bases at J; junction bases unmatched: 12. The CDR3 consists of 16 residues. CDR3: CASSAGQGWGIETQYF. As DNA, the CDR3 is TGTGCCAGCAGCGCAGGACAGGGATGGGGTATAGAGACCCAGTACTTC.

CDR3 protein: CASSLAENEAFF. CDR3 DNA: TGTGCCAGCAGCTTGGCTGAAAATGAAGCTTTCTTT. V usage is TRBV5-6 and J usage is TRBJ1-1; D unresolved. The CDR3 totals 12 residues. Between the trimmed V and J ends, which lost 0 bases and 7 bases, there was a span of 7 bases. From germline, CDR1 is SGHDT and CDR2 YYEEEE.

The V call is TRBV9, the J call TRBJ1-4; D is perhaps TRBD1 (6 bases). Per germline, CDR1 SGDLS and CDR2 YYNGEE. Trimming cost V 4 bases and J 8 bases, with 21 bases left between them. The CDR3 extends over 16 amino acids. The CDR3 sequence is CASSSPQTGPGEKLFF. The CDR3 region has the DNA TGTGCCAGCAGCTCCCCACAGACAGGCCCAGGGGAAAAACTGTTTTTT.

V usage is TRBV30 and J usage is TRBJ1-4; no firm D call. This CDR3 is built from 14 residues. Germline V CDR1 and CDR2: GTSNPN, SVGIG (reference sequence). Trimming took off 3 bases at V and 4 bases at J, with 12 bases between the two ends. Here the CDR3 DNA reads TGTGCCTGGAGGAGGGCAGCCGATAATGAAAAACTGTTTTTT. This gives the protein CAWRRAADNEKLFF. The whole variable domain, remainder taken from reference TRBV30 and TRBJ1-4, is SQTIHQWPATLVQPVGSPLSLECTVEGTSNPNLYWYRQAAGRGLQLLFYSVGIGQISSEVPQNLSASRPQDRQFILSSKKLLLSDSGFYLCAWRRAADNEKLFFGSGTQLSVL.

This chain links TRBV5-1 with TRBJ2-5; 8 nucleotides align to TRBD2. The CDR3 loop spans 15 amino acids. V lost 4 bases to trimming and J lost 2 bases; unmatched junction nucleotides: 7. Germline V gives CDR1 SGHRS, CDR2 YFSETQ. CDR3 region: CASSAGGTKQETQYF. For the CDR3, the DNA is TGCGCCAGCAGCGCGGGGGGCACCAAGCAAGAGACCCAGTACTTC.

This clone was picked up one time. The CDR3 DNA follows: TGTGCCATCAGTGAGTCGAGAGGGAGCTCCTACGAGCAGTACTTC. Protein: CAISESRGSSYEQYF. V and J are TRBV10-3 and TRBJ2-7, with a tentative D call TRBD2 (5 bases). V lost 0 bases, J lost 0 bases, and 9 bases lay in between. The CDR3 is made up of 15 amino acids. The germline CDR1 and CDR2 sequences are ENHRY and SYGVKD.

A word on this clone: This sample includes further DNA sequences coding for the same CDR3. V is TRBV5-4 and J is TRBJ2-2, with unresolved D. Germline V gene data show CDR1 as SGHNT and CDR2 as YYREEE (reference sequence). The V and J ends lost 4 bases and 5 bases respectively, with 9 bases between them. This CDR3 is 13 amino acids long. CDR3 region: CASSTDGTGELFF. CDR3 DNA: TGTGCCAGCAGCACAGACGGGACCGGGGAGCTGTTTTTT. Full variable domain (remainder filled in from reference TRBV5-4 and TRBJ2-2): ETGVTQSPTHLIKTRGQQVTLRCSSQSGHNTVSWYQQALGQGPQFIFQYYREEENGRGNFPPRFSGLQFPNYSSELNVNALELDDSALYLCASSTDGTGELFFGEGSRLTVL.

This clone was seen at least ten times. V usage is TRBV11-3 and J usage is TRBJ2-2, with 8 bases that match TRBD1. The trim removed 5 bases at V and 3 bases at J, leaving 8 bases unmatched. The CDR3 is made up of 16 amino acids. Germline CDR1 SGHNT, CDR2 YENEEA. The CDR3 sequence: CASSPQTGVDTGELFF. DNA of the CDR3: TGTGCCAGCAGCCCTCAGACAGGGGTGGACACCGGGGAGCTGTTTTTT.

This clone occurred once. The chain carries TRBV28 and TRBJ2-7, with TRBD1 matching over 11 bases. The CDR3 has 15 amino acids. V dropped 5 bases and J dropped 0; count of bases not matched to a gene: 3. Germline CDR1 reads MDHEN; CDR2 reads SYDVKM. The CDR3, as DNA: TGTGCCAGCAGTCAAGGACAGGGGGCCTCCTACGAGCAGTACTTC. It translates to CASSQGQGASYEQYF.

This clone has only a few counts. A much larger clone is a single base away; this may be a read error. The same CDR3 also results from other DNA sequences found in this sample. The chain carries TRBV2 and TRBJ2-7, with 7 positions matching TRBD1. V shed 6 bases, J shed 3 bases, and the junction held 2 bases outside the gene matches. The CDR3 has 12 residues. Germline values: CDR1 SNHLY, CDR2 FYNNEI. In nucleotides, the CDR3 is TGTGCCAGCAGCGGGGACAGCTACGAGCAGTACTTC. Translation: CASSGDSYEQYF.

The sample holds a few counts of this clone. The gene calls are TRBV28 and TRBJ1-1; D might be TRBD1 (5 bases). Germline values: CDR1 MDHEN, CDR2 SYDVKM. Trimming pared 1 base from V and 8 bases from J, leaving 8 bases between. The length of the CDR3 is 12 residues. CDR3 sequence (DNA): TGTGCCAGCAGTTTATCCAGGGTGGAAGCTTTCTTT. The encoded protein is CASSLSRVEAFF.

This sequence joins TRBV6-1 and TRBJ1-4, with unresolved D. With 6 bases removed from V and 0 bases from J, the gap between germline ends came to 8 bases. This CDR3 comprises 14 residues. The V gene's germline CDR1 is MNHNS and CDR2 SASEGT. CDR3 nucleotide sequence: TGTGCCAGCAGGGACGCCGCAACTAATGAAAAACTGTTTTTT. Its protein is CASRDAATNEKLFF.

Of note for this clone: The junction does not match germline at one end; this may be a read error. The CDR3 region has the DNA TGTGCCAGCAGGGGACAGGGAGGAGAAAAACTGTTTTTT. Residues: CASRGQGGEKLFF. The V gene is TRBV5-1, the J gene TRBJ1-4; 9 bases match TRBD1. This CDR3 is 13 amino acids long. CDR1 is SGHRS and CDR2 is YFSETQ in the germline V gene.

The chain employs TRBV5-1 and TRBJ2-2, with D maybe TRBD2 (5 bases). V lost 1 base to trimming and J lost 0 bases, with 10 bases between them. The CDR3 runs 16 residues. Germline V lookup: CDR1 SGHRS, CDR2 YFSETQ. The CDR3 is CASSLRGQANTGELFF. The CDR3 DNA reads TGCGCCAGCAGCTTGCGCGGGCAGGCGAACACCGGGGAGCTGTTTTTT.

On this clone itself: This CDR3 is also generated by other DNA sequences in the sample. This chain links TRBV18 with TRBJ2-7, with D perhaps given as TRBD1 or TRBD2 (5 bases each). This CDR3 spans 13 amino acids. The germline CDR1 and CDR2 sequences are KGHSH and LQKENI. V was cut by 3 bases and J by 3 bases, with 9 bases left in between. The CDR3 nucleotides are TGTGCCAGCTCACCGGGACCGGGCTACGAGCAGTACTTC. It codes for CASSPGPGYEQYF.

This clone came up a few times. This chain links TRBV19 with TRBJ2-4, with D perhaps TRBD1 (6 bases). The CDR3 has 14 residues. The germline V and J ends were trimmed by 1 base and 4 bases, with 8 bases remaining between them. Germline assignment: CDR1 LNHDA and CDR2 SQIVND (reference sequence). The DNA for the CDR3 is TGTGCCAGTAGTATAGGAGGACAGAAAAACATTCAGTACTTC. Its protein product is CASSIGGQKNIQYF.

CDR3: CASSLRRDSTDTQYF. The CDR3 bases are TGTGCCAGCAGTTTAAGGCGGGATAGCACAGATACGCAGTATTTT. The rearrangement links TRBV27 to TRBJ2-3, with D perhaps TRBD2 (6 bases). Germline V gives CDR1 MNHEY, CDR2 SMNVEV (reference sequence). V shed 2 bases and J shed 0 bases, with 9 bases lying between them. The CDR3 runs 15 residues.

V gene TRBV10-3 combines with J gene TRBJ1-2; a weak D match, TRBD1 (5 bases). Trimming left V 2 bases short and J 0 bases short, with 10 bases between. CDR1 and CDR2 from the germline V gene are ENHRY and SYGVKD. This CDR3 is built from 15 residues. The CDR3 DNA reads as TGTGCCATCAGTGAGAAAGACAGCCCTAACTATGGCTACACCTTC. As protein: CAISEKDSPNYGYTF.

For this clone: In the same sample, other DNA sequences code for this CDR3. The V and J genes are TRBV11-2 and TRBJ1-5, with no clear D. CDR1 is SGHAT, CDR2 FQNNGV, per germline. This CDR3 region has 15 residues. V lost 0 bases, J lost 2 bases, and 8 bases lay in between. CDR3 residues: CASSLDTGGNQPQHF. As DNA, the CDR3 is TGTGCCAGCAGCTTAGATACGGGAGGCAATCAGCCCCAGCATTTT.